The 12 T cell receptor beta chains below all came from one sample that was sequenced in a study of T cell responses to AZD1222 COVID-19 vaccine. This table comes from immunoSEQ multiplex PCR, and its TCRdb copy is limited to in-frame clones, with some not included. Of tens of thousands of clones listed, 80% to 90% are singletons. Material: peripheral blood, obtained on day 0 of AZD1222 vaccination. The receptors were sampled from an adult in good health.

The chain joins TRBV2 to TRBJ1-1; unclear D gene. The CDR3 length is 13 residues. The germline V gene encodes CDR1 SNHLY and CDR2 FYNNEI. The V gene lost 7 bases and the J gene lost 3 bases, with 12 bases spanning the gap. CDR3: CASTGPVDTEAFF. The CDR3 bases are TGTGCCAGCACCGGCCCGGTCGACACTGAAGCTTTCTTT.

CDR3 region: CASSLIGTGSYGYTF. The CDR3 nucleotides read TGTGCCAGCAGCCTGATAGGGACAGGGAGCTATGGCTACACCTTC. The chain joins TRBV7-9 to TRBJ1-2; 9 bases agree with TRBD1. The ends lost 5 bases at V and 4 bases at J; junction bases unmatched: 8. Germline CDR1 SEHNR, CDR2 FQNEAQ (reference sequence). CDR3 length equals 15 residues.

This clone was observed a handful of times. The chain uses TRBV24-1 and TRBJ2-5; TRBD2 matches 15 bases. With V trimmed by 9 bases and J by 0 bases, 13 bases remained unmatched. Germline V lookup: CDR1 KGHDR, CDR2 SFDVKD. The CDR3 runs to 19 residues. The CDR3 protein is CATGTGTSGGPPYQETQYF. The CDR3 DNA reads as TGTGCCACCGGAACCGGGACTAGCGGGGGGCCCCCCTACCAAGAGACCCAGTACTTC.

The chain carries TRBV5-1 and TRBJ2-1; 8 bases align to TRBD1. The junction had 8 bases not matched to a gene; V was cut back by 0 bases and J by 9 bases. From germline, CDR1 is SGHRS and CDR2 YFSETQ. This CDR3 spans 15 amino acids. The DNA of the CDR3 is TGCGCCAGCAGCTTGGGGATGACAGGGGCGGCTGAGCAGTTCTTC. It translates to CASSLGMTGAAEQFF.

With regard to this clone: This sample also contains other DNA sequences that code for the same CDR3. The V gene is TRBV19, the J gene TRBJ1-4, with 10 bases matching TRBD1. This CDR3 is built from 14 residues. Looked up from germline, CDR1 is LNHDA and CDR2 is SQIVND (reference sequence). Trimming at V came to 5 bases and at J to 3 bases, leaving 0 bases not matched to a gene. In DNA, the CDR3 is TGTGCCAGTAGTGGGACAGGGGCTAATGAAAAACTGTTTTTT. It is translated as CASSGTGANEKLFF.

The gene calls are TRBV5-5 and TRBJ1-4, with 7 bases matching TRBD1. This CDR3 is 16 amino acids long. Trimming cost V 4 bases and J 4 bases; bases outside gene matches: 10. Germline CDR1 SGHKS, CDR2 YYEKEE (reference sequence). The CDR3 loop reads CASSPGTAFDNEKLFF. CDR3 sequence (DNA): TGTGCCAGCAGCCCCGGGACAGCTTTCGATAATGAAAAACTGTTTTTT.

The chain employs TRBV7-2 and TRBJ1-1; possible D gene TRBD1, 5 bases. This CDR3 contains 15 residues. Germline CDR1 reads SGHTA; CDR2 reads FQGNSA. The germline V and J ends were trimmed by 2 bases and 3 bases, with 13 bases remaining between them. The chain's CDR3 is CASSLSGGAYTEAFF. DNA of the CDR3: TGTGCCAGCAGCTTATCTGGAGGGGCGTACACTGAAGCTTTCTTT.

The chain has TRBV24-1 and TRBJ1-5; no reliable D call. With 1 base removed from V and 7 bases from J, the gap between germline ends came to 10 bases. This CDR3 region has 14 residues. Germline CDR1 KGHDR, CDR2 SFDVKD. CDR3 residues: CATSDLEGFQPQHF. The CDR3 nucleotides read TGTGCCACCAGTGATTTAGAGGGATTCCAGCCCCAGCATTTT.

The J gene is TRBJ1-3, the V gene TRBV6-5; D perhaps matches TRBD1 (6 bases). The germline gives CDR1 MNHEY, CDR2 SVGAGI. The CDR3 extends over 14 amino acids. Trimming shortened V by 4 bases and J by 4 bases, and 11 bases separated the two germline ends. The DNA for the CDR3 is TGTGCCAGCAGTTTTTCGACAGGAGGAAACACCATATATTTT. Translated, it gives CASSFSTGGNTIYF.

This clone was counted once. V gene TRBV5-1 combines with J gene TRBJ2-3; 9 positions match TRBD1. V lost 3 bases to trimming and J lost 5 bases; unmatched junction nucleotides: 7. The CDR3 runs to 15 residues. Germline loops: CDR1 SGHRS, CDR2 YFSETQ. This CDR3 is CASSSPGQGRDTQYF. The CDR3 DNA is TGCGCCAGCAGCTCCCCGGGACAGGGAAGAGATACGCAGTATTTT.

This clone has more than one count but fewer than ten. The gene calls are TRBV19 and TRBJ1-5, with D maybe TRBD1 (6 bases). V was shortened by 6 bases and J by 8 bases, with 17 bases between the two germline ends. In germline, CDR1 is LNHDA, CDR2 SQIVND (reference sequence). The CDR3 covers 14 residues. Here the CDR3 reads CASSRGILREPQHF. As DNA, the CDR3 is TGTGCCAGTAGCAGGGGTATTCTTAGAGAGCCCCAGCATTTT.

As DNA, the CDR3 is TGTGCCAGCAGCCAGGGACAGGGTTATGGCTACACCTTC. It yields the protein CASSQGQGYGYTF. The V and J genes are TRBV3-1 (or the pseudogene TRBV3-2) and TRBJ1-2, with 9 bases identical to TRBD1. CDR1 is LGHDT, CDR2 YNNKEL, per germline (reference sequence). The CDR3 length is 13 residues. V gave up 3 bases and J gave up 5 bases; unmatched junction bases: 1.